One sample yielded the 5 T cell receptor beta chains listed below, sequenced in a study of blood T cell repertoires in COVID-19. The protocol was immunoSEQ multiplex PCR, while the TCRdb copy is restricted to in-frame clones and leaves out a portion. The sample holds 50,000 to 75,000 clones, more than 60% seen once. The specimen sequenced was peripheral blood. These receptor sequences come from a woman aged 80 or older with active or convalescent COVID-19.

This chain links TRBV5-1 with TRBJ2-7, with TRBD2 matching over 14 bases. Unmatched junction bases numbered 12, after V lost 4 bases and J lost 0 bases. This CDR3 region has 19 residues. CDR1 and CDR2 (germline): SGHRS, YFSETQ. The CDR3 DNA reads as TGCGCCAGCAGCCGAAGGACTAGCGGGGGGCCGACGAGCTCCTACGAGCAGTACTTC. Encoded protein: CASSRRTSGGPTSSYEQYF.

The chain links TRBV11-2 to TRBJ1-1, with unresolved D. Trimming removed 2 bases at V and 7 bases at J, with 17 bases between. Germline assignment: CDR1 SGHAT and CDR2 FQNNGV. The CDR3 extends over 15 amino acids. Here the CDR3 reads CASSLHSGGRVEAFF. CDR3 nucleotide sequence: TGTGCCAGCAGCTTACATAGTGGTGGGAGGGTTGAAGCTTTCTTT.

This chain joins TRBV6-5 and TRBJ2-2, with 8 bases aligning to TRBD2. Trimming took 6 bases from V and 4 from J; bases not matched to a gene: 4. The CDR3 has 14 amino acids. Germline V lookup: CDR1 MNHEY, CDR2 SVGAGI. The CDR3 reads CASRTLAGTGELFF. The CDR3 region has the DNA TGTGCCAGCAGGACTCTAGCGGGCACCGGGGAGCTGTTTTTT.

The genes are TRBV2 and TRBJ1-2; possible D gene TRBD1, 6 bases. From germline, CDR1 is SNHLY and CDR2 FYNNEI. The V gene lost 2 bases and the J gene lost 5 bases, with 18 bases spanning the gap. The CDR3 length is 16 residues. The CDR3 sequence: CASSERGQNYIYGYTF. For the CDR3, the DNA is TGTGCCAGCAGTGAAAGAGGACAGAACTATATTTATGGCTACACCTTC.

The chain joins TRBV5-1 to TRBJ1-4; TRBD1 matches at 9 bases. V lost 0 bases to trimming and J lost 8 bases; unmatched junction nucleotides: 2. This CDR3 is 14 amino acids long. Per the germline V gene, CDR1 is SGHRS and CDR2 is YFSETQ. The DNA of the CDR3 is TGCGCCAGCAGCTTGGACGGGACAGGGGAAAAACTGTTTTTT. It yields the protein CASSLDGTGEKLFF.